The 6 T cell receptor beta chains below were found in one sample sequenced in a study of cytomegalovirus exposure and HLA in healthy donors. The PCR ran on 60 Vbeta and 13 Jbeta primers. Assay: immunoSEQ multiplex PCR; the TCRdb copy retains only in-frame clones and omits some. The sample has about 200,000 clones, roughly three quarters seen once. The material sequenced was PBMCs. The receptors come from a woman aged 50 to 60 in good health and CMV-seronegative.

The chain employs TRBV6-6 and TRBJ1-1, with 7 bases aligning to TRBD1. V was pared by 8 bases and J by 5 bases, with 5 bases of the junction left unmatched. Germline CDR1 MNHNY, CDR2 SVGAGI (reference sequence). The CDR3 spans 12 residues. CDR3 bases: TGTGCCAGCCTTGACAGGGCTACTGAAGCTTTCTTT. It encodes CASLDRATEAFF.

The V and J genes are TRBV5-4 and TRBJ1-5; 10 nucleotides align to TRBD1. The CDR3 covers 20 residues. Germline V gives CDR1 SGHNT, CDR2 YYREEE (reference sequence). The trim removed 2 bases at V and 0 bases at J, leaving 14 bases unmatched. The DNA of the CDR3 is TGTGCCAGCAGCTTTTTGGGACCGGGACAGGGGATGGGTAGCAATCAGCCCCAGCATTTT. Amino acids: CASSFLGPGQGMGSNQPQHF. Variable domain in full (rest from reference TRBV5-4 and TRBJ1-5): ETGVTQSPTHLIKTRGQQVTLRCSSQSGHNTVSWYQQALGQGPQFIFQYYREEENGRGNFPPRFSGLQFPNYSSELNVNALELDDSALYLCASSFLGPGQGMGSNQPQHFGDGTRLSIL.

This clone showed up just a few times. The genes are TRBV28 and TRBJ1-5, with D possibly being TRBD1 (5 bases). CDR3 size: 15 residues. The V and J ends lost 6 bases and 3 bases respectively, with 15 bases between them. Germline CDR1 is MDHEN and CDR2 is SYDVKM. Written as DNA, the CDR3 is TGTGCCAGCAGGCGCGGGGGGGAGGTCAATCAGCCCCAGCATTTT. This gives the protein CASRRGGEVNQPQHF.

A note on this clone: Other nucleotide sequences in the sample specify the same CDR3. V is TRBV18 and J is TRBJ1-1; 8 positions match TRBD1. V trimming: 6 bases; J trimming: 3 bases; junction bases outside the gene matches: 6. Germline CDR1 reads KGHSH; CDR2 reads LQKENI. The CDR3 is made up of 14 amino acids. The CDR3 sequence is CASSPGQGHTEAFF. In DNA, the CDR3 is TGTGCCAGCTCTCCCGGACAGGGACACACTGAAGCTTTCTTT.

This chain connects TRBV7-9 to TRBJ2-7, with D perhaps matching TRBD1 (6 bases). There are 14 residues in the CDR3. CDR1 and CDR2 from the germline V gene are SEHNR and FQNEAQ (reference sequence). V shed 5 bases and J shed 4 bases, with 15 bases lying between them. DNA of the CDR3: TGTGCCAGCAGCCCACGGACAGAACCGTACGAGCAGTACTTC. Translated, it gives CASSPRTEPYEQYF. Full variable domain (missing parts from reference TRBV7-9 and TRBJ2-7): DTGVSQNPRHKITKRGQNVTFRCDPISEHNRLYWYRQTLGQGPEFLTYFQNEAQLEKSRLLSDRFSAERPKGSFSTLEIQRTEQGDSAMYLCASSPRTEPYEQYFGPGTRLTVT.

This chain connects TRBV5-6 to TRBJ1-1; D unresolved. V gave up 9 bases and J gave up 1 base, with 13 bases separating them. The CDR3 runs to 13 residues. Looked up from germline, CDR1 is SGHDT and CDR2 is YYEEEE. Here the CDR3 reads CATRRRQNTEAFF. In nucleotides, the CDR3 is TGTGCCACCCGACGGAGGCAGAACACTGAAGCTTTCTTT.